This T cell receptor beta chain was retrieved from a study of T cell responses to AZD1222 COVID-19 vaccine. Findings and limits, study-wide: Only a handful of AZD1222 recipients were seropositive at baseline. There were mostly white British donors and more females than males, and clonal diversity was possibly underestimated. Increases in Spike-specific TCR breadth and depth were seen after two AZD1222 doses.

Only one count was recorded for this clone. Its matching antigen is unknown. Trimming removed 5 bases from V and 3 bases from J, with 17 bases in between. Per the germline V gene, CDR1 is SGHVS and CDR2 is FNYEAQ. The CDR3 sequence is 15 residues long. Profiled with immunoSEQ multiplex PCR; TCRdb holds only in-frame clones, not every one. The sample has 95,000 to 150,000 clones, over 75% seen once. The sequenced sample was peripheral blood, obtained on day 0 of AZD1222 vaccination. This TCR came from an adult in good health. The chain combines TRBV7-6 with TRBJ2-7; tentative D call: TRBD1 (6 bases). Written as DNA, the CDR3 is TGTGCCAGCAGCCCTTTAATTGACAGGCACTACGAGCAGTACTTC. Protein: CASSPLIDRHYEQYF.